These 32 T cell receptor beta chains were sequenced from one sample in a study of T cells in Graves' hyperthyroidism and ophthalmopathy. The TCR beta CDR3 regions underwent amplification using RNA transcripts as the source. Using the HTBI primer set, a first-round RT-PCR was run on the TCR CDR3. TCRdb reanalysed the multiplex PCR reads using MiXCR and keeps one entry per CDR3 protein. In the table there are 700,000 or so distinct CDR3 sequences, about 15% of which are singletons. Sequences were obtained from blood. These receptors all come from a man between 18 and 29 years old with Graves' hyperthyroidism.

This clonotype was seen a few times. This chain uses TRBV6-2 or TRBV6-3 with TRBJ2-1; D unresolved. Between the trimmed V and J ends, which lost 4 bases and 10 bases, there was a span of 11 bases. The CDR3 spans 12 residues. Germline CDR1 reads MNHEY; CDR2 reads SVGEGT. The CDR3 protein is CASSSLSLEQFF. The DNA for the CDR3 is TGTGCCAGCAGTTCTTTGTCTCTCGAGCAGTTCTTC.

This clonotype appeared many times. The chain is built from TRBV6-2 or TRBV6-3 and TRBJ2-4, with TRBD2 matching over 8 bases. CDR3 size: 14 residues. Germline CDR1 MNHEY, CDR2 SVGEGT. The trim removed 8 bases at V and 6 bases at J, leaving 9 bases unmatched. Here the CDR3 reads CASGIAGTINIQYF. CDR3 nucleotide sequence: TGTGCCAGCGGCATAGCGGGAACGATAAACATTCAGTACTTC.

The chain carries TRBV19 and TRBJ2-1; D may be TRBD1 (5 bases). The V end lost 3 bases, the J end lost 5 bases, and 20 bases lay between the germline ends. CDR3 size: 17 residues. CDR1 LNHDA and CDR2 SQIVND come from the germline V gene (reference sequence). CDR3 sequence: CASSMVRGADKDNEQFF. The CDR3 DNA sequence: TGTGCCAGTAGTATGGTTAGGGGCGCGGACAAGGACAATGAGCAGTTCTTC.

With regard to this clonotype: Its ends do not fully match the called genes, so a read error is possible. V and J are TRBV6-1 and TRBJ1-1; no reliable D call. The CDR3 loop spans 13 amino acids. Germline-derived CDR1 and CDR2 are MNHNS and SASEGT. The DNA of the CDR3 is TGTGCCAGCAGCGAAGTGGTAGACACTGAAGCTTTCTTT. Translation: CASSEVVDTEAFF.

This clonotype was counted a single time. This could be a read error, since a much larger clone is one nucleotide away. The V gene is TRBV5-1, the J gene TRBJ1-1; no clear D gene. This CDR3 contains 15 residues. Per the germline V gene, CDR1 is SGHRS and CDR2 is YFSETQ. CDR3: CASSLMDLYSTGAFF. CDR3 nucleotide sequence: TGCGCCAGCAGCTTGATGGACCTTTACTCCACTGGAGCTTTCTTT.

This clonotype was counted between two and nine times. The gene calls are TRBV10-3 and TRBJ2-1; 11 nucleotides match TRBD2. This CDR3 is 15 amino acids long. The V and J ends lost 4 bases and 12 bases, in that order; junction bases with no gene match: 11. CDR1 ENHRY and CDR2 SYGVKD come from the germline V gene. CDR3 in amino acids: CAISAAPGLADPQFF. The DNA for the CDR3 is TGTGCCATCAGTGCCGCCCCGGGACTAGCGGATCCGCAGTTCTTC.

This clonotype was counted ten times or more. The V gene is TRBV6-1, the J gene TRBJ2-7, with D possibly matching TRBD1 (6 bases). This CDR3 has 13 amino acids. V lost 2 bases to trimming and J lost 5 bases, with 10 bases between them. CDR1 and CDR2 (germline): MNHNS, SASEGT. The CDR3 DNA reads as TGTGCCAGCAGTGAACCAGGGGTCAACGAGCAGTACTTC. Residues: CASSEPGVNEQYF.

The J gene is TRBJ2-6, the V gene TRBV3-1; TRBD2 aligns across 8 bases. V shed 3 bases, J shed 0 bases, and the junction held 10 bases outside the gene matches. Germline assignment: CDR1 LGHDT and CDR2 YNNKEL (reference sequence). CDR3 length: 19 residues. The CDR3 sequence: CASSQERESPSSGANVLTF. The CDR3 nucleotides read TGTGCCAGCAGCCAGGAGCGGGAGTCCCCAAGCTCTGGGGCCAACGTCCTGACTTTC.

This clonotype was found many times. This chain links TRBV2 with TRBJ1-6, with 9 bases identical to TRBD1. Unmatched junction bases numbered 7, after V lost 4 bases and J lost 15 bases. CDR1 and CDR2 (germline): SNHLY, FYNNEI. The CDR3 has 13 amino acids. CDR3 residues: CASSGVTGGHLHF. CDR3 DNA sequence: TGTGCCAGCAGTGGAGTAACAGGGGGCCACCTCCACTTT.

The chain uses TRBV19 and TRBJ2-1; D tentatively reads TRBD1 or TRBD2 (5 bases each). CDR1 and CDR2 from the germline V gene are LNHDA and SQIVND (reference sequence). V lost 2 bases, J lost 8 bases, and 22 bases lay in between. The CDR3 has 17 residues. This CDR3 reads CASSISRRYTLGDEQFF. In DNA form, the CDR3 reads TGTGCCAGTAGTATATCCCGGCGCTACACCCTGGGGGATGAGCAGTTCTTC.

This clonotype was detected ten times or more. The chain has TRBV27 and TRBJ2-7; 9 bases fit TRBD1. The CDR3 totals 14 residues. Germline CDR1 and CDR2: MNHEY and SMNVEV (reference sequence). V shed 5 bases, J shed 6 bases, and the junction held 8 bases outside the gene matches. The CDR3 loop is CASSPRDRVGEQYF. For the CDR3, the DNA is TGTGCCAGCAGTCCACGGGACAGGGTTGGCGAGCAGTACTTC.

The chain combines TRBV6-2 or TRBV6-3 with TRBJ2-2; perhaps D is TRBD1 or TRBD2 (5 bases each). The V end lost 6 bases, the J end lost 1 base, and 18 bases lay between the germline ends. This CDR3 is 17 amino acids long. The germline gives CDR1 MNHEY, CDR2 SVGEGT. Written as DNA, the CDR3 is TGTGCCAGCAGAGTGGCCGCCGGGACGGTGAACACCGGGGAGCTGTTTTTT. Translating it yields CASRVAAGTVNTGELFF.

In this sample, this clonotype turned up many times. This chain connects TRBV6-8 to TRBJ2-7; no reliable D call. This CDR3 is built from 12 residues. V dropped 2 bases and J dropped 6 bases, with 8 bases sitting between them. Germline V gene lookup returns CDR1 MNHGY and CDR2 SAAAGT. The CDR3 bases are TGTGCCAGCAGTTACCTTTCTTGCGAGCAGTACTTC. This translates into CASSYLSCEQYF.

The V gene is TRBV27, the J gene TRBJ2-2, with D perhaps given as TRBD1 or TRBD2 (5 bases each). V shed 7 bases and J shed 6 bases, with 12 bases lying between them. This CDR3 spans 13 amino acids. Germline lookup yields CDR1 MNHEY and CDR2 SMNVEV (reference sequence). The CDR3 region is CASNLLGAGELFF. The CDR3, as DNA: TGTGCCAGCAATCTGTTGGGGGCCGGGGAGCTGTTTTTT.

V and J are TRBV12-3 or TRBV12-4 and TRBJ1-3; 8 bases map to TRBD1. The length of the CDR3 is 13 residues. The J segment lost 4 bases and the V segment lost 6 bases, leaving 2 bases of the junction unmatched. The CDR3 coding sequence is TGTGCCAGCAGCCGGACAGGGGGAAACACCATATATTTT. Translation gives CASSRTGGNTIYF.

This clonotype was counted between two and nine times. V is TRBV11-2 and J is TRBJ1-5, with 10 positions matching TRBD1. V trimming: 1 base; J trimming: 9 bases; junction bases outside the gene matches: 3. CDR3 length: 14 amino acids. Germline assignment: CDR1 SGHAT and CDR2 FQNNGV. The CDR3 coding sequence is TGTGCCAGCAGCTTAGGGACAGGGGGAAGGCCCCAGCATTTT. Protein: CASSLGTGGRPQHF.

This clonotype was found a few times. This chain connects TRBV3-1 to TRBJ2-7, with D unresolved. The germline CDR1 and CDR2 sequences are LGHDT and YNNKEL (reference sequence). The V gene lost 1 base and the J gene lost 1 base, with 8 bases spanning the gap. The CDR3 sequence is 14 residues long. CDR3 sequence (DNA): TGTGCCAGCAGCCAAGGTGACCGTTCCTACGAGCAGTACTTC. This codes for CASSQGDRSYEQYF.

V usage is TRBV28 and J usage is TRBJ2-6, with 7 bases that match TRBD1. Germline V gene sequence: CDR1 MDHEN, CDR2 SYDVKM. The CDR3 contains 16 residues. J was trimmed by 2 bases and V by 11 bases; bases with no gene match: 12. DNA for the CDR3: TGTGCCGTCAGGACAGGCGGCACTCCTGGGGCCAACGTCCTGACTTTC. This sequence encodes CAVRTGGTPGANVLTF.

This chain uses TRBV9 with TRBJ1-2; D unresolved. V shed 3 bases and J shed 4 bases, with 22 bases lying between them. This CDR3 has 17 amino acids. From germline, CDR1 is SGDLS and CDR2 YYNGEE. The CDR3: CASSGLLETDGAYGYTF. CDR3 coding DNA: TGTGCCAGCAGCGGACTTCTCGAGACGGACGGCGCCTATGGCTACACCTTC.

The table lists this clonotype with many counts. The chain employs TRBV12-3 or TRBV12-4 and TRBJ1-2; the D gene is possibly TRBD1 (5 bases). This CDR3 region has 14 residues. V was clipped by 5 bases and J by 1 base, with 11 bases between them. The CDR3 coding sequence is TGTGCCAGCAGTCCCGGCGGGGGTAACTATGGCTACACCTTC. Amino acids: CASSPGGGNYGYTF.

The chain has TRBV30 and TRBJ2-4; TRBD2 aligns across 9 bases. This CDR3 is 16 amino acids long. With V trimmed by 0 bases and J by 0 bases, 3 bases remained unmatched. CDR1 and CDR2 (germline): GTSNPN, SVGIG (reference sequence). Written as DNA, the CDR3 is TGTGCCTGGAGTGTACTAGCGGGCACAGCCAAAAACATTCAGTACTTC. It is translated as CAWSVLAGTAKNIQYF.

This clonotype was counted between two and nine times. This chain uses TRBV7-9 with TRBJ2-5; 10 nucleotides align to TRBD2. V lost 1 base, J lost 0 bases, and 5 bases stayed unmatched. CDR1 and CDR2 (germline): SEHNR, FQNEAQ (reference sequence). The CDR3 covers 17 residues. CDR3 coding DNA: TGTGCCAGCAGCTTAGGAACTAGCGGGGCTAACCAAGAGACCCAGTACTTC. Translating it yields CASSLGTSGANQETQYF.

This clonotype was detected many times. This chain connects TRBV2 to TRBJ2-2, with no clear D. The V end lost 6 bases, the J end lost 3 bases, and 11 bases lay between the germline ends. CDR1 and CDR2 from the germline V gene are SNHLY and FYNNEI. CDR3 length equals 14 residues. The CDR3 loop reads CASRAYLDTGELFF. For the CDR3, the DNA is TGTGCCAGCAGGGCCTACTTGGACACCGGGGAGCTGTTTTTT.

The V call is TRBV6-5, the J call TRBJ2-7, with D perhaps TRBD2 (6 bases). This CDR3 is built from 15 residues. Trimming shortened V by 4 bases and J by 0 bases, and 13 bases separated the two germline ends. Germline V gene lookup returns CDR1 MNHEY and CDR2 SVGAGI. This CDR3 is CASSSSSAFSYEQYF. The CDR3 DNA is TGTGCCAGCAGTTCCTCTAGCGCCTTCTCCTACGAGCAGTACTTC.

This clonotype was seen a few times. The chain is built from TRBV2 and TRBJ1-5; a possible D gene is TRBD1 (5 bases). V gave up 1 base and J gave up 4 bases, with 8 bases separating them. Per germline, CDR1 SNHLY and CDR2 FYNNEI. The CDR3 extends over 14 amino acids. The CDR3 nucleotides read TGTGCCAGCAGTGAAGGGGACGGGAATCAGCCCCAGCATTTT. This translates into CASSEGDGNQPQHF.

This clonotype was counted ten times or more. CDR3 DNA sequence: TGTGCCAGCAGTTTAGGGAAGGAGGACGAGCAGTACTTC. Translating gives CASSLGKEDEQYF. The chain couples TRBV6-1 to TRBJ2-7; TRBD2 is a possible D gene (5 bases). The V gene lost 5 bases and the J gene lost 5 bases, with 13 bases spanning the gap. The CDR3 contains 13 residues. Germline loops: CDR1 MNHNS, CDR2 SASEGT.

This clonotype was counted at least ten times. CDR3 sequence: CASSLSVTYEQYF. The CDR3 nucleotides are TGTGCCAGCAGTTTATCAGTGACCTACGAGCAGTACTTC. The chain links TRBV28 to TRBJ2-7; D is unresolved. The CDR3 length is 13 residues. Germline CDR1 reads MDHEN; CDR2 reads SYDVKM. V lost 1 base and J 2 bases, leaving 6 bases between the germline ends.

CDR3 in amino acids: CATSDRTDTQYF. The DNA of the CDR3 is TGTGCCACCAGTGATCGGACAGATACGCAGTATTTT. The chain uses TRBV24-1 and TRBJ2-3; no reliable D call. Trimming shortened V by 3 bases and J by 3 bases, and 3 bases separated the two germline ends. The CDR3 runs to 12 residues. Germline values: CDR1 KGHDR, CDR2 SFDVKD.

The rearrangement uses TRBV5-4 and TRBJ2-5, with D unclear. The CDR3 spans 15 residues. V was clipped by 4 bases and J by 4 bases, with 17 bases between them. Germline CDR1 reads SGHNT; CDR2 reads YYREEE (reference sequence). CDR3 amino acids: CASSPTGRPGETQYF. The DNA of the CDR3 is TGTGCCAGCAGCCCCACGGGCAGGCCGGGAGAGACCCAGTACTTC.

The sample holds many counts of this clonotype. CDR3 bases: TGTGCCTGGAGTGTCAGGGGAAACAATGAGCAGTTCTTC. This gives the protein CAWSVRGNNEQFF. The V call is TRBV30, the J call TRBJ2-1; TRBD1 might be the D (6 bases). In germline, CDR1 is GTSNPN, CDR2 SVGIG (reference sequence). V lost 0 bases to trimming and J lost 5 bases, with 8 bases between them. The CDR3 contains 13 residues.

Many counts were recorded for this clonotype. This chain connects TRBV30 to TRBJ2-2; 12 bases map to TRBD2. The CDR3 has 16 amino acids. The germline V gene has CDR1 GTSNPN and CDR2 SVGIG (reference sequence). V was clipped by 2 bases and J by 5 bases; unmatched bases: 6. The CDR3 sequence is CAWSTTSGRRTGELFF. The CDR3 DNA sequence: TGTGCCTGGAGTACCACTAGCGGGAGGCGTACCGGGGAGCTGTTTTTT.

This clonotype was seen at least ten times. The chain has TRBV6-1 and TRBJ2-3; 9 nucleotides line up with TRBD2. With 3 bases clipped from V and 4 bases from J, the junction kept 5 bases outside the gene matches. Looked up from germline, CDR1 is MNHNS and CDR2 is SASEGT. The CDR3 sequence is 15 residues long. CDR3 loop: CASSEGLASSDTQYF. CDR3 bases: TGTGCCAGCAGTGAGGGACTAGCTTCGTCAGATACGCAGTATTTT.